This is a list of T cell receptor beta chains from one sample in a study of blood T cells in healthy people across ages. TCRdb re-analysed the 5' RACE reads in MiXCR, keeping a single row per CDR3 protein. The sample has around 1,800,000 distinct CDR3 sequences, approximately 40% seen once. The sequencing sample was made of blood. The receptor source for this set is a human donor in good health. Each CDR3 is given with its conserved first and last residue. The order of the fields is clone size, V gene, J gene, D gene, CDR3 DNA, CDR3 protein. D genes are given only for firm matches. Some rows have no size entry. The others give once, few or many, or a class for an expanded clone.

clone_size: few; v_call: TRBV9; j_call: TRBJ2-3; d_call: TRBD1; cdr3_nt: TGTGCCAGCACCAAACAGGGGGCAAGGACAGATACGCAGTATTTT; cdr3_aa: CASTKQGARTDTQYF
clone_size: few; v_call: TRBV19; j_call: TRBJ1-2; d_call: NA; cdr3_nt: TGTGCCAGTAGTATAAGCGAGGGAGAGAATGGCTACACCTTC; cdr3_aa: CASSISEGENGYTF
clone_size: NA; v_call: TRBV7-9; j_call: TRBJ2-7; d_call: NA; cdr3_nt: TGTGCCAGCAGCTTGCCCGGATCCGCCTACGAGCAGTACTTC; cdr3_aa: CASSLPGSAYEQYF
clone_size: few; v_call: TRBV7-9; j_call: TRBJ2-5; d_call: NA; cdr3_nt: TGTGCCAGCAGCCCCCCTCGCGGCAGGACCTTTCAAGAGACCCAGTACTTC; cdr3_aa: CASSPPRGRTFQETQYF
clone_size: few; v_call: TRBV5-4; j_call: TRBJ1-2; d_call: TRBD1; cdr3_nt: TGTGCCAGCAGTTCACCGGTACAGGGGGACGCCGGCTATGGCTACACCTTC; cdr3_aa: CASSSPVQGDAGYGYTF
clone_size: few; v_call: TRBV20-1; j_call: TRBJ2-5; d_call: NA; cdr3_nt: TGCAGTGCTAGTGGCAGGGGAGGCGAGACCCAGTACTTC; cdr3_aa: CSASGRGGETQYF
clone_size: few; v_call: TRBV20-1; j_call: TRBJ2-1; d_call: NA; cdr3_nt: TGCAGTGCTCTACAGGGCTTGAACGATGAGCAGTTCTTC; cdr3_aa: CSALQGLNDEQFF
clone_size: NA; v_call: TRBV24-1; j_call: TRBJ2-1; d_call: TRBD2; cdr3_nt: TGTGCCACCAGCGATACCGGGACTAGCGGCTACAATGAGCAGTTCTTC; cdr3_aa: CATSDTGTSGYNEQFF
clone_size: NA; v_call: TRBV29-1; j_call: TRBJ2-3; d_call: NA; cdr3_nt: TGCAGCGTCGGCGGGGCGGGGTCCGATACGCAGTATTTT; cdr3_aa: CSVGGAGSDTQYF
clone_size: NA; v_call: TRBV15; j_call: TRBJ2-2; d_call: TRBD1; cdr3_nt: TGTGCCACCAGCAGAGATACCGGGACAGAGGGTTCCGGGGAGCTGTTTTTT; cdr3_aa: CATSRDTGTEGSGELFF
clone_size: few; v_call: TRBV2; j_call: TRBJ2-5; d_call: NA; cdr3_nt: TGTGCCAGCGCAGGGGTAGAAGAGACCCAGTACTTC; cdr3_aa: CASAGVEETQYF